The T cell receptor (beta chain) under discussion was sequenced for a study of blood T cell repertoires in COVID-19. The overall study: Acute-phase and convalescent COVID-19 samples originated in the United States, Italy and Spain. From T cells, B-cell-depleted T cells, or PBMCs came the material, which was cDNA or gDNA.

Germline CDR1 ENHRY, CDR2 SYGVKD. V was shortened by 2 bases and J by 5 bases, with 7 bases between the two germline ends. The CDR3 totals 13 residues. Authors' analysis steps: For nucleated cells, counts were estimated from reference gene primer amplification. Libraries were prepared by immunoSEQ multiplex PCR; TCRdb keeps only in-frame clonotypes and omits some of them. The DNA gave D and trimming, while V, J and clone size come from that table. The repertoire holds over 70,000 clones, about 76% seen once, with around 27% in the top ten. Sequencing was carried out using peripheral blood. This chain connects TRBV10-3 to TRBJ1-5; tentatively, D is TRBD1 (6 bases). The TCR originated in a woman aged 80 or older with active or convalescent COVID-19. The CDR3 bases are TGTGCCATCAGTGAGACAGGGTATCAGCCCCAGCATTTT. It encodes CAISETGYQPQHF.